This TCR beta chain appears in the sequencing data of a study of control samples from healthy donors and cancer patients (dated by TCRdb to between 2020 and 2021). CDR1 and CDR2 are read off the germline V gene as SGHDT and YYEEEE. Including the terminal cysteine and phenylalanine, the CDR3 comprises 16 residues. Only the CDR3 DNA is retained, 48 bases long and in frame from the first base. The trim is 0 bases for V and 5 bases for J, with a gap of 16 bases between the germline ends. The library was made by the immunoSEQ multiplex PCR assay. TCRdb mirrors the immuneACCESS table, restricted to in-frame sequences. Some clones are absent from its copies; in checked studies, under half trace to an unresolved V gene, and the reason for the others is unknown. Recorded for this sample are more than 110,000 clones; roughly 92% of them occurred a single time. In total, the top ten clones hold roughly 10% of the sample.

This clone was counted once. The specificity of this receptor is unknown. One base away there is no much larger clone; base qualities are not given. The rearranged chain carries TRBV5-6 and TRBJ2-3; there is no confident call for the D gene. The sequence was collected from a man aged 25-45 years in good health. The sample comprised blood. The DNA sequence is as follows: TGTGCCAGCAGCTTGGTCGTATCTGGGCTTGGAGATACGCAGTATTTT. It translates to CASSLVVSGLGDTQYF.